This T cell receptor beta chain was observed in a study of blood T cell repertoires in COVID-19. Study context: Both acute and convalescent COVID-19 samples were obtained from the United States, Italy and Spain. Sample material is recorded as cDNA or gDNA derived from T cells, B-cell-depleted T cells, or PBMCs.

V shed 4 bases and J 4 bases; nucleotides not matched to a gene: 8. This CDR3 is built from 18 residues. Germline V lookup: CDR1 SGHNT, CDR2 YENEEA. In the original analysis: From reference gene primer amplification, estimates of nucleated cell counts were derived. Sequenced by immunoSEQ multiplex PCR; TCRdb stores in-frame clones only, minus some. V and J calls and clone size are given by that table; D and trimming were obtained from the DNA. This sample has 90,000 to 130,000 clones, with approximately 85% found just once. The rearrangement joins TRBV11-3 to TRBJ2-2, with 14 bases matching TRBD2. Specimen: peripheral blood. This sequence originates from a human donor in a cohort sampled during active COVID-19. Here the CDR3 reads CASSSRTSGRLGTGELFF. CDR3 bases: TGTGCCAGCAGCTCCCGGACTAGCGGGAGGCTTGGCACCGGGGAGCTGTTTTTT. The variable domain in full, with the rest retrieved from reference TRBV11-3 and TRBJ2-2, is EAGVVQSPRYKIIEKKQPVAFWCNPISGHNTLYWYLQNLGQGPELLIRYENEEAVDDSQLPKDRFSAERLKGVDSTLKIQPAELGDSAVYLCASSSRTSGRLGTGELFFGEGSRLTVL.